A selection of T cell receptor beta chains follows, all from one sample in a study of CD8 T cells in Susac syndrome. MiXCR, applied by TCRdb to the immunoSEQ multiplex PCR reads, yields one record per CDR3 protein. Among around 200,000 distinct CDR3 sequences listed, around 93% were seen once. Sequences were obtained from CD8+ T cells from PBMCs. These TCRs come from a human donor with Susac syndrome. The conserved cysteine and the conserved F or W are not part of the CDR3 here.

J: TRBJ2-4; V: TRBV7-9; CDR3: ASSLVLMGKNIQY
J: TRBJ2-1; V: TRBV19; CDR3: ASMNIPQSYNEQF
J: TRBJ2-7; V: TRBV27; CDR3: ASSSKSETGNEQY
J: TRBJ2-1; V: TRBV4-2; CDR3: ASSLGLAGRYNEQF
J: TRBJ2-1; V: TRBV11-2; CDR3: ASSLAANSYNEQF
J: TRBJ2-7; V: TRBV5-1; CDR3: ASSLEDSFYEQY
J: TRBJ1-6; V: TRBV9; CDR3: ASSVSDNRNSPLH
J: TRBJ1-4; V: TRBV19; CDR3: ASSIQANEKLF
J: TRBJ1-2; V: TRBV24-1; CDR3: ATSDEGDGYT
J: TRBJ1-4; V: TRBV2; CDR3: ASSAEESEKLF
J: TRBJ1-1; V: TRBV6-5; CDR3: ASSFNLNTEAF
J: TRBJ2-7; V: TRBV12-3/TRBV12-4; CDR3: ASSIDYEQY
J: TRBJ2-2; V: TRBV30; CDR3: AWSAGFGGELF
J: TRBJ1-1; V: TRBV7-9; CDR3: ASSPRPGQSMNTEAF
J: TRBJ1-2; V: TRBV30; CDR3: AWIQGGNYGYT
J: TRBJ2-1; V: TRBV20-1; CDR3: SAREGLADFNEQF